The following is a TCR beta chain sequence with its context. If patients had autoimmune disease history or systemic immunosuppression, they were excluded. On cycle 4 day 1 and cycle 7 day 1, as well as at baseline, blood was sampled. Sequencing used immunoSEQ multiplex PCR; TCRdb keeps in-frame clones, though not all of them. The sample has 45,000 to 65,000 clones, around 86% seen once. The source of the sample is a study of OX40 agonist ivuxolimab in advanced cancers. Overall study: The drug used for patients, ivuxolimab, was an agonistic anti-OX40 (CD134) antibody. There were three patients with partial responses, one having hepatocellular carcinoma and two cutaneous melanoma.

V shed 5 bases and J shed 4 bases, with 17 bases lying between them. CDR3 length: 15 residues. CDR1 is SGHVS, CDR2 FNYEAQ, per germline. This material consisted of CD4+ or CD8+ T cells sorted from blood, taken in a trial of the OX40 agonist ivuxolimab. The V gene is TRBV7-6, the J gene TRBJ2-5; D is perhaps TRBD2 (5 bases). The source is an adult with an advanced solid tumor such as melanoma, head and neck, liver or kidney cancer. This CDR3 is CASSGGGPRGETQYF. The CDR3 DNA follows: TGTGCCAGCAGCGGTGGCGGGCCACGGGGAGAGACCCAGTACTTC.